A selection of T cell receptor beta chains follows, all from one sample in a study of T cells after yellow fever vaccination. In TCRdb, the 5' RACE reads were re-called with MiXCR into one record per CDR3 protein. The table lists roughly 520,000 distinct CDR3 sequences, just over 20% of them singletons, with about 16% in the top ten. The sequencing used PBMCs, collected approximately 22 days after the first yellow fever vaccination. The source of these receptors is a young man who received the YFV17D yellow fever vaccine. The conserved cysteine and the conserved F or W are not part of the CDR3 here. The order of the fields is CDR3 protein, V gene.

CDR3: ATRGRGTDTQY
V: TRBV24-1

CDR3: ASSPRQGGFHQPQH
V: TRBV7-8

CDR3: ASSLDGGTARNEQF
V: TRBV7-3

CDR3: ASSPLQVYQETQY
V: TRBV7-2

CDR3: ASSLARNVYGYT
V: TRBV11-2

CDR3: ASSPLAGISTDTQY
V: TRBV7-2

CDR3: ASGQGATNYEQY
V: TRBV5-1

CDR3: ASSPQGPTYNEQF
V: TRBV7-9

CDR3: ASSLALGQGSGNTIY
V: TRBV7-9

CDR3: VSSFLHGNQPQH
V: TRBV6-2/TRBV6-3

CDR3: ASSQDLAGGYVREQY
V: TRBV4-3